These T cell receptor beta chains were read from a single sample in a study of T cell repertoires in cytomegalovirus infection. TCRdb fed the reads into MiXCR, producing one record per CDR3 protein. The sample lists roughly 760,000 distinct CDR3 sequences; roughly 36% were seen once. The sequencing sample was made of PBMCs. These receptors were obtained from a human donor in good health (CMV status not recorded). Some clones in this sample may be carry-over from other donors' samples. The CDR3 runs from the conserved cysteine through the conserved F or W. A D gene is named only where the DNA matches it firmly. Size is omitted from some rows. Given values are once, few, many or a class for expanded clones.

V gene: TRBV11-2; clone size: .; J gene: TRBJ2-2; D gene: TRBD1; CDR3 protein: CASSSYRGRIGELFF; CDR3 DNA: TGTGCCAGCAGCTCCTACAGGGGGCGAATCGGGGAGCTGTTTTTT
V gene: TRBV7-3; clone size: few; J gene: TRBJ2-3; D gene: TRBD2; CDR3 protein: CASSPAGGGDDTQYF; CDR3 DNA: TGTGCCAGCAGCCCGGCGGGCGGGGGTGACGATACGCAGTATTTT
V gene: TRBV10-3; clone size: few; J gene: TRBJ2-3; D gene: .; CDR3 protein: CAISRTGADTDTQYF; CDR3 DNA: TGTGCCATCAGCCGGACCGGGGCCGACACAGATACGCAGTATTTT
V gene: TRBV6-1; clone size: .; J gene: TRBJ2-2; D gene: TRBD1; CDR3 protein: CASNRDSSPYVNTGELFF; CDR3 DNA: TGTGCCAGCAATCGGGACAGCTCCCCGTATGTGAACACCGGGGAGCTGTTTTTT
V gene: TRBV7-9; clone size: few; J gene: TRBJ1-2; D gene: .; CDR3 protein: CASSLTAKNYGYTF; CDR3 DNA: TGTGCCAGCAGCCTGACAGCTAAAAACTATGGCTACACCTTC
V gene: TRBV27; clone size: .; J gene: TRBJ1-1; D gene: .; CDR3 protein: CASSSTQEAFF; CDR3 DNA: TGTGCCAGCAGTTCGACCCAGGAAGCTTTCTTT
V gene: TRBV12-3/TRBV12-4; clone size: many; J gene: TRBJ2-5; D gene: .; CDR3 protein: CASSLAGGGAPQYF; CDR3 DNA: TGTGCCAGCAGTTTAGCGGGCGGCGGGGCGCCCCAGTACTTC
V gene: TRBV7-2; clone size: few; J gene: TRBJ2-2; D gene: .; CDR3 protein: CASSLRGGLTGELFF; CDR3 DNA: TGTGCCAGCAGCTTAAGGGGGGGGCTCACCGGGGAGCTGTTTTTT
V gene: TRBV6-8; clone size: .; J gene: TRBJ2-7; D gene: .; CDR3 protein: CASSRPLALPYEQYF; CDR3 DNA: TGTGCCAGCAGTCGCCCCCTGGCTCTCCCCTACGAGCAGTACTTC
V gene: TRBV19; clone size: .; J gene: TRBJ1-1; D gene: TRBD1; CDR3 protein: CASSIGRTGVEEAFF; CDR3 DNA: TGTGCCAGTAGTATTGGTCGGACAGGGGTCGAAGAAGCTTTCTTT
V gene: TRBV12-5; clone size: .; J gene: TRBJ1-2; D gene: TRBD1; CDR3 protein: CASGSEGATNYGYTF; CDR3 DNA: TGTGCTAGTGGTTCCGAGGGGGCTACTAACTATGGCTACACCTTC
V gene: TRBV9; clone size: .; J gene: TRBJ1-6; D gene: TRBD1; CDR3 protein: CASSPQGAGNSPLHF; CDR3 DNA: TGTGCCAGCAGCCCACAGGGGGCAGGGAATTCACCCCTCCACTTT
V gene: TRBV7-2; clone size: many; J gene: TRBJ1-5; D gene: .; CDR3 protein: CASSYGSQPQHF; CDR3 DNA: TGTGCCAGCAGCTACGGAAGTCAGCCCCAGCATTTT
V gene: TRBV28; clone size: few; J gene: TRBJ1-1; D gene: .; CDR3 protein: CASSEGGPHTEAFF; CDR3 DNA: TGTGCCAGCAGTGAGGGGGGACCGCACACTGAAGCTTTCTTT
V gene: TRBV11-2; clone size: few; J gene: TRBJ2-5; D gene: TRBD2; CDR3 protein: CASSVPSSLAGLGETQYF; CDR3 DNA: TGTGCCAGCAGCGTTCCCTCGTCGCTAGCGGGGTTGGGCGAGACCCAGTACTTC
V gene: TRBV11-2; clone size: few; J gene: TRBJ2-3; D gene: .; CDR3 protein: CASSLDRWRGLTDTQYF; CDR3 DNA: TGTGCCAGCAGCTTAGATCGATGGAGGGGGCTCACAGATACGCAGTATTTT
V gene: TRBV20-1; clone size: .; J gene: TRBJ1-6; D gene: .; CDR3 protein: CSARHSGHEASPLHF; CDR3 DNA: TGCAGTGCTAGACACTCGGGTCATGAGGCTTCACCCCTCCACTTT
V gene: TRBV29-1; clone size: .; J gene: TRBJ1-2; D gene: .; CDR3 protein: CSVETGQANYGYNF; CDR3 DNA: TGCAGCGTTGAAACAGGCCAAGCTAACTATGGCTACAACTTC
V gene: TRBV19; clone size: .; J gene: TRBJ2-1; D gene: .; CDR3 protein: CASSMSVSYNEQFF; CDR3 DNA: TGTGCCAGTAGTATGTCAGTGTCCTACAATGAGCAGTTCTTC
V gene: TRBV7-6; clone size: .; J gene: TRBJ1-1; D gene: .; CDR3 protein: CASSLEGTENTEAFF; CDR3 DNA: TGTGCCAGCAGCTTAGAGGGGACGGAGAACACTGAAGCTTTCTTT
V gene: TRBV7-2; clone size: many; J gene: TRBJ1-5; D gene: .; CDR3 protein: CASSLEAVDNQPQHF; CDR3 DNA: TGTGCCAGCAGCTTAGAAGCGGTTGACAATCAGCCCCAGCATTTT
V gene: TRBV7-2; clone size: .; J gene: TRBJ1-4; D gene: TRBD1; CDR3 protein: CASSSGTGGEKLFF; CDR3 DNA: TGTGCCAGCAGCTCAGGGACAGGCGGCGAAAAACTGTTTTTT
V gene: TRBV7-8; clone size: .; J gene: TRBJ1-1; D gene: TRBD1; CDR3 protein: CASSYDREAEAFF; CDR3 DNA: TGTGCCAGCAGTTACGACAGGGAAGCTGAAGCTTTCTTT
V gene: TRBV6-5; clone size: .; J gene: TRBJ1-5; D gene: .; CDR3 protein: CARSYAGSRNQPKHF; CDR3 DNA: TGTGCCAGAAGTTACGCGGGTAGCAGAAATCAGCCCAAGCATTTT
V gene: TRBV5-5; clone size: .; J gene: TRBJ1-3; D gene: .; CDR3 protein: CASSLSPGAGGNTIYF; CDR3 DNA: TGTGCCAGCAGTTTATCGCCGGGGGCAGGAGGAAACACCATATATTTT
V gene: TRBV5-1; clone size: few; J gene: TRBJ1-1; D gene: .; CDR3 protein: CASSIIPTSEAFF; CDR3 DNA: TGCGCCAGCAGCATAATCCCTACCTCTGAAGCTTTCTTT
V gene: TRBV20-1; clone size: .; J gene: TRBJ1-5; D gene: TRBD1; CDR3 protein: CSARDWTGGLTGNQPQHF; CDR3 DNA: TGCAGTGCTAGAGATTGGACAGGGGGCTTAACTGGCAATCAGCCCCAGCATTTT